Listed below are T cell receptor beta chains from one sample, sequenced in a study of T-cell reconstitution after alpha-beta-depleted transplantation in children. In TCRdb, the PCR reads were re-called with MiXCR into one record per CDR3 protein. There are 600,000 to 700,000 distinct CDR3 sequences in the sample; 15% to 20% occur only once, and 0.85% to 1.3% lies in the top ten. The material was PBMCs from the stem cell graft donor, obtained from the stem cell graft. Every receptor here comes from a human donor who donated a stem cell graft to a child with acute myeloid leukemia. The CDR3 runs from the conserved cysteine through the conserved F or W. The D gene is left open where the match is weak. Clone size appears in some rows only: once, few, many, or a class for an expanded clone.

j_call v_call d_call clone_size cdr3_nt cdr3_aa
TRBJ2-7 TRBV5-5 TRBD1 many TGTGCCAGCAGCGGGACAGCTCCCTACGAGCAGTACTTC CASSGTAPYEQYF
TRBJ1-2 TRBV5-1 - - TGCGCCAGCAGCTCGAGGGTCAGCGATTATGGCTACACCTTC CASSSRVSDYGYTF
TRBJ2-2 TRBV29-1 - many TGCAGCGCCCACTCCGGGTTTCCGAACACCGGGGAGCTGTTTTTT CSAHSGFPNTGELFF
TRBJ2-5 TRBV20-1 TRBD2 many TGCAGTGCTAGCCCAGGGACTAGCGGGGGAACCCAGTACTTC CSASPGTSGGTQYF
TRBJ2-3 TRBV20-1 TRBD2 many TGCAGTGCTAGAGAGTCGTCTAGCGGGGGAGGGAGAGATACGCAGTATTTT CSARESSSGGGRDTQYF
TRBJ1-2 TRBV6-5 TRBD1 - TGTGCCAGCAGTTCGAGACAGGGGGCCGGGGGCTACACCTTC CASSSRQGAGGYTF
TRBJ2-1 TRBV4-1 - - TGCGCCAGCAGCCAAGATGGGTGGGGTGAGCAGTTCTTC CASSQDGWGEQFF
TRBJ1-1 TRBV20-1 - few TGCAGTGCTTTGGGGGCGGGGGGCACTGAAGCTTTCTTT CSALGAGGTEAFF
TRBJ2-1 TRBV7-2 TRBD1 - TGTGCCAGCAGCTTAGTGGGGACAGGGCCATACAATGAGCAGTTCTTC CASSLVGTGPYNEQFF
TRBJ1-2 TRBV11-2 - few TGTGCCAGCAGCGTAGGGGCTGGGGAGGACCGTGGCTACACCTTC CASSVGAGEDRGYTF
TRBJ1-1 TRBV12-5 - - TGTGCTAGTGGTTTGAATTCCGCTGAAGCTTTCTTT CASGLNSAEAFF
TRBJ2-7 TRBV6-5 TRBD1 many TGTGCCAGCAGTTTCACAGGGGGCAACGAGCAGTACTTC CASSFTGGNEQYF
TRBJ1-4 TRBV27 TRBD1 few TGTGCCAGCAGGCCCCAGACAGGGAATGAAAAACTGTTTTTT CASRPQTGNEKLFF
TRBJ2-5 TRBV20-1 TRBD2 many TGCAGTGCTATCTCTCGGACTAGCGGGGCCCGCGAGACCCAGTACTTC CSAISRTSGARETQYF
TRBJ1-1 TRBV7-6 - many TGTGCCAGCAGCATGGGGTCAGGGGAACCTGAAGCTTTCTTT CASSMGSGEPEAFF
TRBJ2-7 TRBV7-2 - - TGTGCCAGCAGCTTGTCCGGAGTCGAGCAGTACTTC CASSLSGVEQYF
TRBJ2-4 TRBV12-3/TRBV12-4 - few TGTGCCAGCACTCAGACTGTCGTGGAAAACATTCAGTACTTC CASTQTVVENIQYF
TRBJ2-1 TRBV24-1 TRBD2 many TGTGCCACCAGTGACCCGCGGGGGGGTGCTTGGGGCAATGAGCAGTTCTTC CATSDPRGGAWGNEQFF
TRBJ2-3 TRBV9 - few TGTGCCAGCAGCGTAGGGCAGGTGTTGGATACGCAGTATTTT CASSVGQVLDTQYF
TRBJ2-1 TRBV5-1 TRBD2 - TGCGCCAGCAGCTTTTTCTCCGCCCTTGTGGCGGGGGGCAATGAGCAGTTCTTC CASSFFSALVAGGNEQFF
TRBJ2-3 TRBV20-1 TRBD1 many TGCAGTGCTAGAGTTCGGGAAGGGGGCTGGGCAGATACGCAGTATTTT CSARVREGGWADTQYF
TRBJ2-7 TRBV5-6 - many TGTGCCAGCAGCCCCCAAGGAGGTCTCGAGCAGTACTTC CASSPQGGLEQYF
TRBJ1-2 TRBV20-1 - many TGCAGTGCTAGAGTAGGGGGGGCGCGAGGCTACACCTTC CSARVGGARGYTF
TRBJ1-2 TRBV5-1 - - TGCGCCAGCAGCTTTGAGACTCCTCGCGGTGGCTACACCTTC CASSFETPRGGYTF
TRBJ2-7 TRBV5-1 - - TGCGCCAGCAGCTTGATGAGGTTTCGGGGTGCTGGGACATCTCCCTACGAGCAGTACTTC CASSLMRFRGAGTSPYEQYF
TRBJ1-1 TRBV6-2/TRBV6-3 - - TGTGCCAGCAGTTACCCACACTACCGGTACGGGGCCGAGGAGAACACTGAAGCTTTCTTT CASSYPHYRYGAEENTEAFF
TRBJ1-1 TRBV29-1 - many TGCAGCGTGGACCAAAGTCCGGGCGCTGGTGAAGCTTTCTTT CSVDQSPGAGEAFF
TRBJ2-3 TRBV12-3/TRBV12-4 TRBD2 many TGTGCCAGCAGTTCCCCGGGAGGGGTAAGGGATACGCAGTATTTT CASSSPGGVRDTQYF
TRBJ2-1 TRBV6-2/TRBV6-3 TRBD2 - TGTGCCCCGCTAAGCGGGGCCACGATTGAGGACTCCTACAATGAGCAGCTCTTC CAPLSGATIEDSYNEQLF
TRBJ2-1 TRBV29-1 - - TGCAGCGTTGTAGGAGGGACGTCCCGAGGAAATGAGCAGTTCTTC CSVVGGTSRGNEQFF
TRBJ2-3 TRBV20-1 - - TGCTGTGCTAGAGATTGGAATAGCGGAGATAGCACAGATACGCAGTATTTT CCARDWNSGDSTDTQYF
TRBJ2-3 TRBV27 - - TGTGCCAGCAGATTAGCTCGTGCGGACACAGATACGCAGTATTTT CASRLARADTDTQYF
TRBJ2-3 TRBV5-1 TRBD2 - TGCGCCAGCAGCTTTACGGGGGGACGCACAGATACGCAGTATTTT CASSFTGGRTDTQYF
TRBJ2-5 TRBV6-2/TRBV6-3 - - TGTGCCAGCAGTTACTTGGATGAAGAGACCCAGTACTTC CASSYLDEETQYF
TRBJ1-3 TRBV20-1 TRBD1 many TGCAGTGCTAGCAAGGGGGCCGGTTCTGGAAACACCATATATTTT CSASKGAGSGNTIYF
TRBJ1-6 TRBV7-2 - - TGTGCCAGTAGCGTTTCCGGCCGACAGCTTTTTAATTCACCCCTCCACTTT CASSVSGRQLFNSPLHF
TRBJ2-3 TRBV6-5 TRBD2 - TGTGCCAGCAGTTACGTCAGCCGGGAGCGGGGTACAGATACGCAGTATTTT CASSYVSRERGTDTQYF
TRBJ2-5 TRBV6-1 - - TGTGCCAGCAGTGTACAGGGTCCCCAGTACTTC CASSVQGPQYF
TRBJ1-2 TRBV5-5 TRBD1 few TGTGCCAGCAGCGCCGGGACAGGGGATAACTATGGCTACACCTTC CASSAGTGDNYGYTF
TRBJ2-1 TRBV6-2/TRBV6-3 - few TGTGCCAGCAGTCAGGCGGGATACAATGAGCAGTTCTTC CASSQAGYNEQFF
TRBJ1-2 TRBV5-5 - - TGTGCCAGCAGCTCCTGGGGGGGCCCTCCCTATGGCTACACCTTC CASSSWGGPPYGYTF
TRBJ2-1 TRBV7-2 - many TGTGCCAGCAGCTTAGGGTATCGAGCATTAGATGAGCAGTTCTTC CASSLGYRALDEQFF
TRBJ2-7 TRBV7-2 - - TGTGCCAGCAGCCCCCGGAACGACCCCTACGAGCAGTACTTC CASSPRNDPYEQYF
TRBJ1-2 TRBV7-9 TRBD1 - TGTGCCAGCAGCTCAGTGACCGGGACAGGGAGATTGGGCGGCTACACCTTC CASSSVTGTGRLGGYTF